The 9 T cell receptor beta chains below were found in one sample sequenced in a study of T cell responses to AZD1222 COVID-19 vaccine. This table comes from immunoSEQ multiplex PCR, and its TCRdb copy is limited to in-frame clones, with some not included. The data show over 150,000 clones, 75% to 95% seen once. The material was peripheral blood, obtained on day 0 of AZD1222 vaccination. Receptors originate from an adult in good health.

The chain recombines TRBV6-5 with TRBJ2-5; the D call may be TRBD1 or TRBD2 (5 bases each). Trimming removed 6 bases at V and 1 base at J, with 9 bases between. Germline CDR1 MNHEY, CDR2 SVGAGI. The CDR3 is made up of 13 amino acids. The CDR3 loop reads CASRGRLQETQYF. As DNA, the CDR3 is TGTGCCAGCAGGGGACGGCTCCAAGAGACCCAGTACTTC.

The rearrangement joins TRBV28 to TRBJ1-5; D uncertain. Trimming pared 2 bases from V and 9 bases from J, leaving 8 bases between. In germline, CDR1 is MDHEN, CDR2 SYDVKM. The CDR3 extends over 12 amino acids. CDR3: CASSLAGWPQHF. The CDR3 DNA follows: TGTGCCAGCAGTTTAGCTGGGTGGCCCCAGCATTTT.

The CDR3 spells CAISEIRQGRAEAFF. In DNA form, the CDR3 reads TGTGCCATCAGTGAGATACGGCAGGGGAGGGCTGAAGCTTTCTTT. This chain connects TRBV10-3 to TRBJ1-1, with D perhaps TRBD1 (6 bases). The CDR3 is made up of 15 amino acids. With 2 bases removed from V and 6 bases from J, the gap between germline ends came to 16 bases. Germline CDR1 is ENHRY and CDR2 is SYGVKD.

This chain uses TRBV24-1 with TRBJ1-2, with 8 nucleotides matching TRBD1. CDR1 and CDR2 from the germline V gene are KGHDR and SFDVKD. V was pared by 4 bases and J by 8 bases, with 17 bases of the junction left unmatched. The CDR3 sequence is 17 residues long. CDR3 sequence reads: CATSDPGKTGEAAGYTF. The CDR3 region has the DNA TGTGCCACCAGTGACCCCGGGAAGACAGGGGAGGCGGCCGGCTACACCTTC.

The J gene is TRBJ1-6, the V gene TRBV18; D is possibly TRBD1 (6 bases). Trimming removed 3 bases at V and 6 bases at J, with 15 bases between. The CDR3 consists of 16 residues. The germline V gene has CDR1 KGHSH and CDR2 LQKENI. The CDR3 loop reads CASSPPSLGANSPLHF. The CDR3 nucleotides read TGTGCCAGCTCACCTCCGTCGTTGGGGGCTAATTCACCCCTCCACTTT.

The CDR3: CASSQEGQSLYGYTF. DNA of the CDR3: TGCGCCAGCAGCCAAGAGGGGCAGAGCCTCTATGGCTACACCTTC. The rearrangement links TRBV4-1 to TRBJ1-2; D may be TRBD1 (5 bases). Germline assignment: CDR1 MGHRA and CDR2 YSYEKL. The length of the CDR3 is 15 residues. Trimming removed 0 bases from V and 4 bases from J, with 12 bases in between.

This clone was counted only a few times. The rearrangement uses TRBV4-1 and TRBJ1-6; maybe TRBD1 (5 bases). Germline CDR1 is MGHRA and CDR2 is YSYEKL. Trimming pared 1 base from V and 6 bases from J, leaving 16 bases between. The CDR3 has 17 amino acids. In nucleotides, the CDR3 is TGCGCCAGCAGCCAAGGGGTTACCGCAGGGATTAATTCACCCCTCCACTTT. It translates to CASSQGVTAGINSPLHF.

V is TRBV24-1 and J is TRBJ2-5, with no clear D. V lost 6 bases and J 2 bases, leaving 15 bases between the germline ends. Germline lookup yields CDR1 KGHDR and CDR2 SFDVKD. This CDR3 region has 15 residues. CDR3 DNA: TGTGCCACCAGTTCCGCCTGGGGAACACAAGAGACCCAGTACTTC. Its translation is CATSSAWGTQETQYF.

The chain couples TRBV10-2 to TRBJ2-7; 7 nucleotides match TRBD1. CDR1 is WSHSY, CDR2 SAAADI, per germline. The CDR3 consists of 17 residues. Trimming cost V 5 bases and J 0 bases; bases outside gene matches: 13. The chain's CDR3 is CASSHPVPGQSSYEQYF. The CDR3 DNA sequence: TGCGCCAGCAGTCACCCCGTGCCGGGACAGAGCTCCTACGAGCAGTACTTC.